This section outlines one T cell receptor (beta chain) sequence together with its context. The read comes to an end 3 residues before the CDR3 does, leaving the germline J gene to fill in the end. HPV was found by MY09/MY11 PCR and dot-blot genotyping. The source of the sample is a study of T cells in women clearing cervical HPV infection. Sequencing used immunoSEQ multiplex PCR; TCRdb keeps in-frame clones, though not all of them. This table lists fewer than 50,000 clones. V gave up 1 base and J gave up 5 bases, with 12 bases separating them. CDR3 length: 14 residues. Germline V gene sequence: CDR1 SGHNT, CDR2 YYREEE (reference sequence).

The sequence was collected from a woman between 18 and 70 years old with a cervical HPV16 infection that either progressed to CIN3+ or cleared (not recorded which). The chain carries TRBV5-4 and TRBJ2-5; tentative D call: TRBD2 (5 bases). The sequenced material came from blood buffy coat. The CDR3 sequence is CASSLSRGWETQYF. CDR3 DNA (partial): TGTGCCAGCAGCTTGTCCCGGGGTTGGGAGACC.